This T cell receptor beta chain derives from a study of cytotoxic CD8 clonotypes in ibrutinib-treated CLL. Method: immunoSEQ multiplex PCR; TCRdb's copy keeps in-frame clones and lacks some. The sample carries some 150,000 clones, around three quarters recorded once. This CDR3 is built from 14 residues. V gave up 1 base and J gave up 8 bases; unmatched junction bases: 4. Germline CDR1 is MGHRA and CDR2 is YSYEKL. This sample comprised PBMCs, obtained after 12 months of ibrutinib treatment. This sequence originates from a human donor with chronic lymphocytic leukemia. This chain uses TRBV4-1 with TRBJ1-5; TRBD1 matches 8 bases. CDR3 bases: TGCGCCAGCAGCCAAGGACAGGGGTTAGAGCCCCAGCATTTT. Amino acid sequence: CASSQGQGLEPQHF.